The present T cell receptor (beta chain) was sequenced within a study of neurological immune-mediated disorders. Where libraries were unsorted, they were derived from 2 million PBMCs stored at -80 degrees C. This clonotype showed up many times. Its target is unknown. Findings and limits, study-wide: HTLV-1-associated myelopathy had the most TCR clonal expansion, and multiple sclerosis had the least, less than healthy controls. Association of the multiple sclerosis repertoire cluster with clinical or MRI features was not observed for any feature.

The germline gives CDR1 SGHRS, CDR2 YFSETQ. With 4 bases clipped from V and 5 bases from J, the junction kept 9 bases outside the gene matches. The CDR3 sequence is 16 residues long. The cDNA was generated by 5'RACE with 10-nucleotide random UMIs. TCRdb independently ran MiXCR on the 5' RACE reads; one entry per CDR3 protein. Of more than 45,000 distinct CDR3 sequences detected, under 4.5% appear once; the ten largest clones hold under 4%. The chain uses TRBV5-1 and TRBJ2-1, with 10 bases aligning to TRBD1. The TCR comes from a woman aged 25-40 years with multiple sclerosis. The specimen sequenced was PBMCs. The CDR3 nucleotides are TGCGCCAGCAGCCTCGGGACAGGGGTTTTAAACAATGAGCAGTTCTTC. This gives the protein CASSLGTGVLNNEQFF.